These 11 T cell receptor beta chains were all obtained from the same sample, sequenced in a study of shared clonotypes between healthy human individuals. Here immunoSEQ multiplex PCR was the method, and the copy in TCRdb shows in-frame clones only, minus some. The table has fewer than 3 million clones, approximately 90% seen once; the top ten hold around 0.35%. The specimen was naive CD4+ T cells from PBMCs. Described subset: CD45RA+ positively selected. The receptors originated from a young man in good health. Some clones in this sample may be carry-over from other donors' samples.

The chain links TRBV2 to TRBJ2-2; D is tentatively TRBD1 or TRBD2 (6 bases each). The CDR3 has 15 residues. Per the germline V gene, CDR1 is SNHLY and CDR2 is FYNNEI. The V gene lost 6 bases and the J gene lost 6 bases, with 17 bases spanning the gap. CDR3 sequence: CASSAGEVWAGELFF. CDR3 in DNA: TGTGCCAGCAGCGCAGGGGAGGTCTGGGCCGGGGAGCTGTTTTTT.

As concerns this clone: Other nucleotide sequences from this sample produce the same CDR3. The chain couples TRBV19 to TRBJ2-2; 9 positions match TRBD1. J gave up 1 base and V 9 bases, and 3 bases lay outside the gene matches. The CDR3 contains 14 residues. Germline CDR1 is LNHDA and CDR2 is SQIVND (reference sequence). The CDR3 protein is CASKGQGNTGELFF. Here the CDR3 DNA reads TGTGCCAGCAAGGGACAGGGGAACACCGGGGAGCTGTTTTTT.

The J gene is TRBJ1-1, the V gene TRBV7-3, with 7 bases identical to TRBD1. CDR1 is SGHTA, CDR2 FQGTGA, per germline. Losses at the gene ends were 1 base for V and 3 bases for J; bases not matched to a gene: 23. The CDR3 is 21 amino acids. The CDR3 DNA reads as TGTGCCAGCAGCTTAATTGCCCCCCGGGACAGATCCTCCTTTGCGGACACTGAAGCTTTCTTT. It encodes CASSLIAPRDRSSFADTEAFF.

The chain links TRBV28 to TRBJ1-3; unclear D gene. This CDR3 is 16 amino acids long. From germline, CDR1 is MDHEN and CDR2 SYDVKM. Trimming removed 4 bases at V and 2 bases at J, with 15 bases between. The CDR3 DNA reads as TGTGCCAGCAGTTCTATGGTTGATGCCACTGGAAACACCATATATTTT. This codes for CASSSMVDATGNTIYF.

This clone was counted a few times. Other DNA sequences from this sample encode an identical CDR3 as well. V is TRBV7-2 and J is TRBJ1-2; no clear D. V was clipped by 1 base and J by 4 bases, with 4 bases between them. From germline, CDR1 is SGHTA and CDR2 FQGNSA. The CDR3 has 12 residues. CDR3: CASSLVAYGYTF. CDR3 DNA sequence: TGTGCCAGCAGCTTAGTGGCCTATGGCTACACCTTC.

This chain uses TRBV11-2 with TRBJ1-2; D not resolved. This CDR3 is built from 15 residues. Germline assignment: CDR1 SGHAT and CDR2 FQNNGV. Trimming took 6 bases from V and 4 from J, leaving 18 bases between them. Here the CDR3 reads CASSPAGPHSYGYTF. CDR3 sequence (DNA): TGTGCCAGCAGTCCCGCCGGGCCCCACTCCTATGGCTACACCTTC.

This clone was detected once. Here the CDR3 reads CASSSPSAQGQETQYF. The CDR3 DNA reads TGTGCCAGCAGTTCCCCGTCCGCACAGGGCCAAGAGACCCAGTACTTC. The rearrangement uses TRBV28 and TRBJ2-5; D is perhaps TRBD1 (6 bases). Germline V gene lookup returns CDR1 MDHEN and CDR2 SYDVKM. CDR3 length equals 16 residues. The V end was cut by 4 bases, the J end by 1 base, with 16 bases between.

The chain is built from TRBV11-3 and TRBJ2-1; D is unresolved. V lost 3 bases and J 7 bases, leaving 10 bases between the germline ends. This CDR3 is built from 13 residues. Germline assignment: CDR1 SGHNT and CDR2 YENEEA. The CDR3 nucleotides are TGTGCCAGCAGCTTTCACCCCCAGAATGAGCAGTTCTTC. This codes for CASSFHPQNEQFF.

This chain uses TRBV18 with TRBJ2-7; D unclear. The CDR3 is 13 residues long. V was cut by 3 bases and J by 6 bases, with 12 bases left in between. The germline gives CDR1 KGHSH, CDR2 LQKENI. CDR3 amino acids: CASSPGRTREQYF. The CDR3 nucleotides read TGTGCCAGCTCACCCGGACGGACCCGCGAGCAGTACTTC.

The table lists this clone with a count of one. This chain connects TRBV25-1 to TRBJ1-2; maybe TRBD1 (5 bases). CDR3 length: 15 residues. Trimming took off 2 bases at V and 4 bases at J, with 14 bases between the two ends. Per the germline V gene, CDR1 is MGHDK and CDR2 is SYGVNS. The CDR3: CASSEGRGLGYGYTF. The CDR3 nucleotides are TGTGCCAGCAGTGAAGGGCGGGGCCTGGGCTATGGCTACACCTTC.

This chain links TRBV28 with TRBJ1-5, with 7 bases matching TRBD1. CDR3 length: 16 residues. The germline gives CDR1 MDHEN, CDR2 SYDVKM. J was trimmed by 8 bases and V by 1 base; bases with no gene match: 11. The CDR3 sequence is CASSLSYQGGREPQHF. CDR3 nucleotides: TGTGCCAGCAGTTTATCCTATCAGGGGGGGCGGGAGCCCCAGCATTTT.